These 26 T cell receptor beta chains were sequenced from one sample in a study of Graves' ophthalmopathy and Graves' hyperthyroidism. RNA transcripts were the template, and TCR beta CDR3 regions were amplified from them. HTBI primers were used in a first-round RT-PCR, which preceded a second-round multiplex PCR. TCRdb redid the calling of the multiplex PCR reads with MiXCR, one entry per CDR3 protein. This table holds 400,000 or so distinct CDR3 sequences, about 17% found once. Source material: peripheral blood. These receptors were taken from an adult woman with stable Graves' hyperthyroidism.

This clonotype was observed at least ten times. V and J are TRBV20-1 and TRBJ1-1, with a possible D match to TRBD1 (5 bases). Trimming took off 3 bases at V and 1 base at J, with 9 bases between the two ends. Germline V gene data show CDR1 as DFQATT and CDR2 as SNEGSKA (reference sequence). The CDR3 is made up of 13 amino acids. The CDR3 coding sequence is TGCAGTGCTAGGGGACGACCGAACACTGAAGCTTTCTTT. It translates to CSARGRPNTEAFF.

A single count supports this clonotype. Just one base apart from a much larger clone, this may be a read error. The chain recombines TRBV30 with TRBJ1-1, with 9 bases fitting TRBD1. CDR3 length: 14 amino acids. The germline V gene has CDR1 GTSNPN and CDR2 SVGIG (reference sequence). The CDR3 sequence: CAWRVGQGRTEALF. In DNA form, the CDR3 reads TGTGCCTGGAGGGTAGGACAGGGGCGTACTGAAGCTCTCTTT.

This clonotype was counted ten times or more. The CDR3 DNA reads TGTGCCAGCAGTTCGTACAGGGTCCGGAACACCGGGGAGCTGTTTTTT. It encodes CASSSYRVRNTGELFF. The chain employs TRBV12-3 or TRBV12-4 and TRBJ2-2, with D perhaps TRBD1 (6 bases). The CDR3 sequence is 16 residues long. The V gene lost 4 bases and the J gene lost 1 base, with 13 bases spanning the gap.

This clonotype has just a few counts. A much larger clone differs from this one at a single base, so this may be a read error. The chain uses TRBV6-2 or TRBV6-3 and TRBJ2-2, with a tentative D call TRBD2 (6 bases). The germline gives CDR1 MNHEY, CDR2 SVGEGT. This CDR3 has 17 residues. CDR3 in DNA: TGTGCCAGCAGTTATCCCCCCGGGAGAGTAAACACCGGGGAGCTGTGTTTT. This gives the protein CASSYPPGRVNTGELCF.

This clonotype appeared many times. This chain links TRBV6-1 with TRBJ2-2, with 7 bases matching TRBD1. Germline V CDR1 and CDR2: MNHNS, SASEGT. J gave up 2 bases and V 5 bases, and 5 bases lay outside the gene matches. The CDR3 length is 15 residues. The CDR3 sequence: CASSLGTVNTGELFF. The DNA for the CDR3 is TGTGCCAGCAGTCTCGGGACAGTTAACACCGGGGAGCTGTTTTTT.

This clonotype was recorded at least ten times. V and J are TRBV20-1 and TRBJ1-2; TRBD1 matches 7 bases. The junction had 4 bases not matched to a gene; V was cut back by 2 bases and J by 1 base. Germline CDR1 DFQATT, CDR2 SNEGSKA (reference sequence). The CDR3 loop spans 14 amino acids. CDR3 bases: TGCAGTGCTAGAAAGACAGGGCTTAACTATGGCTACACCTTC. Protein sequence: CSARKTGLNYGYTF.

This clonotype was detected many times. J is TRBJ1-2 and V is TRBV7-2, with D perhaps matching TRBD1 (5 bases). Germline V CDR1 and CDR2: SGHTA, FQGNSA. The CDR3 length is 15 residues. Trimming left V 5 bases short and J 3 bases short, with 16 bases between. CDR3 region: CASSRTRQGDYGYTF. The CDR3 nucleotides are TGTGCCAGCAGCCGAACCCGGCAGGGAGACTATGGCTACACCTTC.

This clonotype was found many times. The CDR3 is CASSEQGTVNSPLHF. In DNA, the CDR3 is TGTGCCAGCAGTGAGCAAGGGACGGTGAATTCACCCCTCCACTTT. The rearrangement links TRBV2 to TRBJ1-6; D is possibly TRBD1 (5 bases). The CDR3 is made up of 15 amino acids. CDR1 is SNHLY, CDR2 FYNNEI, per germline. V was shortened by 3 bases and J by 7 bases, with 13 bases between the two germline ends. Combining the CDR3 with reference TRBV2 and TRBJ1-6 gives the whole variable domain EPEVTQTPSHQVTQMGQEVILRCVPISNHLYFYWYRQILGQKVEFLVSFYNNEISEKSEIFDDQFSVERPDGSNFTLKIRSTKLEDSAMYFCASSEQGTVNSPLHFGNGTRLTVT.

This chain connects TRBV30 to TRBJ2-2; D perhaps matches TRBD2 (6 bases). The CDR3 runs 15 residues. Between the trimmed V and J ends, which lost 5 bases and 1 base, there was a span of 14 bases. Germline CDR1 and CDR2: GTSNPN and SVGIG (reference sequence). This CDR3 reads CAWDPRGVNTGELFF. The DNA of the CDR3 is TGTGCCTGGGATCCCCGCGGGGTGAACACCGGGGAGCTGTTTTTT.

This clonotype appeared many times. V gene TRBV6-2 or TRBV6-3 combines with J gene TRBJ2-7, with TRBD1 matching over 10 bases. The CDR3 is 18 amino acids. The V segment lost 4 bases and the J segment 6 bases; nucleotides outside the gene matches: 18. CDR1 and CDR2 from the germline V gene are MNHEY and SVGEGT. This CDR3 is CASSSATGTGDFTGEQYF. In DNA form, the CDR3 reads TGTGCCAGCAGTTCCGCAACCGGGACAGGGGATTTTACGGGCGAGCAGTACTTC.

This sequence joins TRBV27 and TRBJ2-7; D may be TRBD1 or TRBD2 (5 bases each). The germline V gene encodes CDR1 MNHEY and CDR2 SMNVEV (reference sequence). This CDR3 comprises 14 residues. Trimming took 7 bases from V and 1 from J, leaving 14 bases between them. The CDR3 nucleotides read TGTGCCAGCACGTCCGGGACCCCATCCTACGAGCAGTACTTC. Its protein is CASTSGTPSYEQYF.

This clonotype was counted ten times or more. CDR3 sequence reads: CSVVFGDGRAIYEQYF. CDR3 DNA: TGCAGCGTTGTGTTTGGAGACGGGAGGGCCATATACGAGCAGTACTTC. The J gene is TRBJ2-7, the V gene TRBV29-1, with 8 bases matching TRBD2. CDR3 size: 16 residues. Looked up from germline, CDR1 is SQVTM and CDR2 is ANQGSEA. With 4 bases clipped from V and 4 bases from J, the junction kept 15 bases outside the gene matches.

This clonotype showed up many times. CDR3 DNA sequence: TGTGCCAGCAGTTTATATTGGGGGGACCAAGAGACCCAGTACTTC. Translated: CASSLYWGDQETQYF. The chain has TRBV28 and TRBJ2-5; D possibly corresponds to TRBD2 (6 bases). The germline V gene has CDR1 MDHEN and CDR2 SYDVKM. The CDR3 extends over 15 amino acids. V lost 1 base and J lost 0, with 9 bases in between.

This clonotype was observed at least ten times. The rearrangement joins TRBV6-4 to TRBJ1-3; D unclear. Germline V gives CDR1 MRHNA, CDR2 SNTAGT. Trimming removed 8 bases from V and 0 bases from J, with 20 bases in between. This CDR3 is 17 amino acids long. The CDR3 spells CASRSDLWSSSGNTIYF. CDR3 sequence (DNA): TGTGCCAGCCGGTCCGATCTTTGGAGCAGCTCTGGAAACACCATATATTTT.

This clonotype showed up just a few times. The V call is TRBV24-1, the J call TRBJ2-5; D may be TRBD1 or TRBD2 (5 bases each). Trimming removed 3 bases from V and 1 base from J, with 11 bases in between. Germline CDR1 reads KGHDR; CDR2 reads SFDVKD. CDR3 length: 15 amino acids. The CDR3 nucleotides read TGTGCCACCAGTGATCGGGACGGAGCCCAAGAGACCCAGTACTTC. It specifies CATSDRDGAQETQYF.

This clonotype was detected ten times or more. This chain joins TRBV4-1 and TRBJ1-2; D unresolved. Germline CDR1 reads MGHRA; CDR2 reads YSYEKL. V was clipped by 0 bases and J by 4 bases, with 15 bases between them. The CDR3 runs to 16 residues. The CDR3 protein is CASSQDRKDTLYGYTF. CDR3 DNA sequence: TGCGCCAGCAGCCAAGATCGCAAAGACACTCTCTATGGCTACACCTTC.

J is TRBJ1-5 and V is TRBV7-9; the D is unclear. This CDR3 has 14 residues. V lost 5 bases and J 6 bases, leaving 14 bases between the germline ends. The germline V gene has CDR1 SEHNR and CDR2 FQNEAQ (reference sequence). This CDR3 reads CASSGGGIGQPQHF. The CDR3 coding sequence is TGTGCCAGCAGCGGCGGAGGGATTGGTCAGCCCCAGCATTTT.

This clonotype appeared many times. V is TRBV27 and J is TRBJ1-1; D is possibly TRBD1 (5 bases). Trimming removed 2 bases from V and 7 bases from J, with 14 bases in between. The CDR3 runs 14 residues. Germline CDR1 reads MNHEY; CDR2 reads SMNVEV (reference sequence). The CDR3 sequence is CASSLEGVGSEAFF. The CDR3 DNA reads as TGTGCCAGCAGTTTAGAAGGGGTTGGAAGTGAAGCTTTCTTT.

There are a few counts of this clonotype. The chain uses TRBV6-5 and TRBJ2-2; no clear D. V was cut by 0 bases and J by 2 bases, with 10 bases left in between. The germline V gene encodes CDR1 MNHEY and CDR2 SVGAGI. The CDR3 extends over 16 amino acids. CDR3: CASSYSTRQNTGELFF. The DNA for the CDR3 is TGTGCCAGCAGTTACTCGACCAGACAAAACACCGGGGAGCTGTTTTTT.

With regard to this clonotype: This could be a read error, since a much larger clone is one nucleotide away. The rearrangement joins TRBV6-5 to TRBJ2-2, with 9 bases fitting TRBD2. Germline-derived CDR1 and CDR2 are MNHEY and SVGAGI. This CDR3 is built from 13 residues. In nucleotides, the CDR3 is TGTGCCAGCAGTTACGGCGGCGGGAGGGGGCTGTGTTTT. It specifies CASSYGGGRGLCF.

The sample holds many counts of this clonotype. This sequence joins TRBV20-1 and TRBJ2-5; 11 bases are a match to TRBD1. This CDR3 region has 14 residues. The ends lost 6 bases at V and 2 bases at J; junction bases unmatched: 5. The germline V gene has CDR1 DFQATT and CDR2 SNEGSKA (reference sequence). The CDR3 loop is CSAAGTGGQETQYF. The CDR3 DNA reads as TGCAGTGCGGCCGGGACAGGGGGGCAAGAGACCCAGTACTTC.

This clonotype was found many times. The CDR3 is CASSLNEREFDEQYF. For the CDR3, the DNA is TGTGCCAGCAGCTTAAATGAGCGGGAGTTCGACGAGCAGTACTTC. The chain is built from TRBV7-2 and TRBJ2-7, with 8 nucleotides matching TRBD2. J lost 5 bases, V lost 2 bases, and 8 bases had no gene match. The germline gives CDR1 SGHTA, CDR2 FQGNSA. CDR3 length: 15 residues.

This clonotype occurred a few times. The V and J genes are TRBV11-2 and TRBJ1-1; 9 positions agree with TRBD1. Germline loops: CDR1 SGHAT, CDR2 FQNNGV. CDR3 length: 17 residues. Unmatched junction bases numbered 7, after V lost 1 base and J lost 1 base. The CDR3 DNA reads TGTGCCAGCAGCTTAGGGGACAGGGTAGTTTCGAACACTGAAGCTTTCTTT. This gives the protein CASSLGDRVVSNTEAFF. The full variable domain, completed using reference TRBV11-2 and TRBJ1-1, is EAGVAQSPRYKIIEKRQSVAFWCNPISGHATLYWYQQILGQGPKLLIQFQNNGVVDDSQLPKDRFSAERLKGVDSTLKIQPAKLEDSAVYLCASSLGDRVVSNTEAFFGQGTRLTVV.

In this sample, this clonotype turned up many times. J is TRBJ1-1 and V is TRBV15; no definite D call. The germline gives CDR1 LNHNV, CDR2 YYDKDF (reference sequence). The CDR3 is 15 residues long. V was shortened by 1 base and J by 1 base, with 10 bases between the two germline ends. The CDR3 protein is CATSRVLGSNTEAFF. In DNA form, the CDR3 reads TGTGCCACCAGCAGAGTCTTAGGCTCGAACACTGAAGCTTTCTTT.

The chain employs TRBV20-1 and TRBJ1-5; no definite D call. The ends were cut back, 6 bases at V and 0 bases at J, with 12 bases in the middle. Germline V gives CDR1 DFQATT, CDR2 SNEGSKA (reference sequence). The CDR3 contains 14 residues. The CDR3 DNA reads TGCAGTGCCCACCACATGATTAGCAATCAGCCCCAGCATTTT. It translates to CSAHHMISNQPQHF.

This clonotype was counted many times. The V and J genes are TRBV5-6 and TRBJ2-7; 7 bases match TRBD2. V lost 7 bases to trimming and J lost 2 bases; unmatched junction nucleotides: 6. Germline CDR1 reads SGHDT; CDR2 reads YYEEEE. The CDR3 is 13 amino acids. The CDR3 coding sequence is TGTGCCAGCCGCGCGGGACTAACCTACGAGCAGTACTTC. This codes for CASRAGLTYEQYF.